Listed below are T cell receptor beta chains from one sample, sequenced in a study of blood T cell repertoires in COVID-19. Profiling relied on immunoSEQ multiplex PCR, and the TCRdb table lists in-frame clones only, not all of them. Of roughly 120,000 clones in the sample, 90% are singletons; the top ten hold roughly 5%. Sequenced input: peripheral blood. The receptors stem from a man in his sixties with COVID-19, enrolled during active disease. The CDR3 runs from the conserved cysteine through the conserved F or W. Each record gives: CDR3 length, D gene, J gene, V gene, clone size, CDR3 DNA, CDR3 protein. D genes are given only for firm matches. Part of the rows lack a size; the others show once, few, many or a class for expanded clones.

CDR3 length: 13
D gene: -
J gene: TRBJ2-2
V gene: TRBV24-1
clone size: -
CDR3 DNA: TGTGCCACCTCAACTCCGAACACCGGGGAGCTGTTTTTT
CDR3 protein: CATSTPNTGELFF

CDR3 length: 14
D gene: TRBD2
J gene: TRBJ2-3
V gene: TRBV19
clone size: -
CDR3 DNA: TGTGCCAGTAGTCTCAGGACTAGCGGAGATACGCAGTATTTT
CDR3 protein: CASSLRTSGDTQYF

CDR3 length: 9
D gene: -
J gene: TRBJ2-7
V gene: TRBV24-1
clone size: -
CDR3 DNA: TGTGCCACCCTATACGAGCAGTACTTC
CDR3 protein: CATLYEQYF

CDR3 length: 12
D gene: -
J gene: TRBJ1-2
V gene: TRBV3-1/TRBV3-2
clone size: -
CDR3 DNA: TGTGCCAGCAGCCAAGGGCTTTATGGCTACACCTTC
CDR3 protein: CASSQGLYGYTF

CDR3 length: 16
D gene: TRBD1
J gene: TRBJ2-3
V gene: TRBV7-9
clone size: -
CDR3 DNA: TGTGCCAGCAGTTCCAGCCAGGGACAGATCCCCGGTACGCAGTATTTT
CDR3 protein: CASSSSQGQIPGTQYF

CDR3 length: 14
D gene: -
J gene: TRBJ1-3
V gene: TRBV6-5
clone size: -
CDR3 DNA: TGTGCCAGCAAGAGGAGGGGCAACGGAAACACCATATATTTT
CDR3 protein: CASKRRGNGNTIYF

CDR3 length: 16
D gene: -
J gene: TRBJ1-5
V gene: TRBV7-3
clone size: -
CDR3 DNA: TGTGCCAGCAGTTTAGAGGGACTCTATAGCAATCAGCCCCAGCATTTT
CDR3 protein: CASSLEGLYSNQPQHF

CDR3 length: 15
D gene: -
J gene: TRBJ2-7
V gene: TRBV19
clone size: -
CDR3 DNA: TGTGCCAGTAGTGGCGTGGCAGGAGGGTCCTACGAGCAGTACTTC
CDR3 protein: CASSGVAGGSYEQYF

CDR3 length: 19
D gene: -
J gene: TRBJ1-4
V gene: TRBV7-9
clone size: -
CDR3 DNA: TGTGCCAGCGACTCCGCAGCGGGAGGCGGACCCGCAACTAATGAAAAACTGTTTTTT
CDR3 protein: CASDSAAGGGPATNEKLFF

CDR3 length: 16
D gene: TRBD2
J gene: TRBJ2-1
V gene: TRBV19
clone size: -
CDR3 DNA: TGTGCCAGTAGTACCCGGGGCGGGAGCCCATACAATGAGCAGTTCTTC
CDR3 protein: CASSTRGGSPYNEQFF

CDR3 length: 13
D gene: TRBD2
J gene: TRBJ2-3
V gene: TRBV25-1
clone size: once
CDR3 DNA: TGTGCCAGCAGTAGCGGGAGCGAAGATACGCAGTATTTT
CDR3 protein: CASSSGSEDTQYF

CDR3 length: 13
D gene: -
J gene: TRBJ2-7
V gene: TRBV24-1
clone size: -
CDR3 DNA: TGTGCCACCAGTGATCGGAGCACCTACGAGCAGTACTTC
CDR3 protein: CATSDRSTYEQYF

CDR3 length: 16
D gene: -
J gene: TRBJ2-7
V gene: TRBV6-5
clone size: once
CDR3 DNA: TGTGCCAGCAGTTACTCGAGAAACTTACAGGGCTACGAGCAGTACTTC
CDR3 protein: CASSYSRNLQGYEQYF

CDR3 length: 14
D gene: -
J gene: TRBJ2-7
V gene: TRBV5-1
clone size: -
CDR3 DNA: TGCGCCAGCAGCTTGGACGCCGTGAGAAGCGAGCAGTACTTC
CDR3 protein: CASSLDAVRSEQYF

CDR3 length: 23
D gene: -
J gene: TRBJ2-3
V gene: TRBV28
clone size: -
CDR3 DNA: TGTGCCAGCAGTAAAAGACAGGTGGAGGTGGACGCTCGACCTTTGGAGGACACAGATACGCAGTATTTT
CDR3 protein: CASSKRQVEVDARPLEDTDTQYF

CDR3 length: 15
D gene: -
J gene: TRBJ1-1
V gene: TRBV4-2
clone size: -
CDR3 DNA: TGTGCCAGCAGCCAAGCAGGACAGCTCAACACTGAAGCTTTCTTT
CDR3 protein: CASSQAGQLNTEAFF

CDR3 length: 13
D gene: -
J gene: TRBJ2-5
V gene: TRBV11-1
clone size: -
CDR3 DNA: TGTGCCAGCAGCCGAGGAGATCAAGAGACCCAGTACTTC
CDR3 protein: CASSRGDQETQYF

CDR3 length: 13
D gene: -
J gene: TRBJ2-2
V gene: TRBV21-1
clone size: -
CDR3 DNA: TGTGCCAGCAGCGTTAGGAGTTCCGGGGAGCTGTTTTTT
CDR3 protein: CASSVRSSGELFF

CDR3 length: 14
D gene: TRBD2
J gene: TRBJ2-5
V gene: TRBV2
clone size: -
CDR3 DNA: TGTGCCAGCGACACGGGAGGCTATCAAGAGACCCAGTACTTC
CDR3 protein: CASDTGGYQETQYF

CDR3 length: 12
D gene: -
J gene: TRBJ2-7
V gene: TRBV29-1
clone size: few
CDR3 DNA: TGCAGCGTTGAAGTAATGGACTCGGAGCAGTACTTC
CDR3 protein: CSVEVMDSEQYF

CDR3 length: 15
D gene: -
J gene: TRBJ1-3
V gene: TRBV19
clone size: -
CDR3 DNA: TGTGCCAGTAGTCCCCTCGGGGGGCCTGGAAACACCATATATTTT
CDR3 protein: CASSPLGGPGNTIYF

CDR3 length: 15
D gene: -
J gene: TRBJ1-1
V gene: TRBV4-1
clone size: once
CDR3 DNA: TGCGCCAGCAGCCAAGATGGAGGGGACAACACTGAAGCTTTCTTT
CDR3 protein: CASSQDGGDNTEAFF

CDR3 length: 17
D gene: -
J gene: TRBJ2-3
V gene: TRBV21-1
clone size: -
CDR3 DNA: TGTGCCAGCAGCAAAAGGTCCGGGAACGGGAGCACAGATACGCAGTATTTT
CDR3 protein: CASSKRSGNGSTDTQYF

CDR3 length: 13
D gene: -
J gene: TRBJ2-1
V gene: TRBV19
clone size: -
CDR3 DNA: TGTGCCAGTAGTACTAGCAGCCCCAATGAGCAGTTCTTC
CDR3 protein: CASSTSSPNEQFF

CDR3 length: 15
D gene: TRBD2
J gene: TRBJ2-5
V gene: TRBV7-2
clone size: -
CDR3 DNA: TGTGCCAGCAGCTTAGTGGCGGGAGGGACGGAGACCCAGTACTTC
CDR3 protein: CASSLVAGGTETQYF

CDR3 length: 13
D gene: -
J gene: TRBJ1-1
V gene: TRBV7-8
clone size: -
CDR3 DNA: TGTGCCAGCAGCTTGGACAGGAACACTGAAGCTTTCTTT
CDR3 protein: CASSLDRNTEAFF

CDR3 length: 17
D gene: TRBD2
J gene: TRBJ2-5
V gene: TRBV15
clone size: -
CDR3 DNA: TGTGCCACCAGCAGATCCCGACTAGCGGGACACCAAGAGACCCAGTACTTC
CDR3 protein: CATSRSRLAGHQETQYF

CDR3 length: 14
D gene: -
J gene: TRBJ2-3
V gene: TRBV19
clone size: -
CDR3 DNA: TGTGCCAGTAGTCCATCTCGGAGGGGAGATACGCAGTATTTT
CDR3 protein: CASSPSRRGDTQYF